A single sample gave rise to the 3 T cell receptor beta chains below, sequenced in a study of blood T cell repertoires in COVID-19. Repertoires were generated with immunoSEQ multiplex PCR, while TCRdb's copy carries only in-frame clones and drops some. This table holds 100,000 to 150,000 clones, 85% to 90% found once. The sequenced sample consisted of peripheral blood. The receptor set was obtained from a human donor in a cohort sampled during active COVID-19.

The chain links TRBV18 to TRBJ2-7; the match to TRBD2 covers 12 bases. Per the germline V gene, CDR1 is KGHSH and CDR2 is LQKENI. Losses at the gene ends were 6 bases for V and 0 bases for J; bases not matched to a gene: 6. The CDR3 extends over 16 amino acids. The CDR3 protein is CASSQTSGSGSYEQYF. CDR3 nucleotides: TGTGCCAGCTCGCAGACTAGCGGGAGCGGCTCCTACGAGCAGTACTTC.

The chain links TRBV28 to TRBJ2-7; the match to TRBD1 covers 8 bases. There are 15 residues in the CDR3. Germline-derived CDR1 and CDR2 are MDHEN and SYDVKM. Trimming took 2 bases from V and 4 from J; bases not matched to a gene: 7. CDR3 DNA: TGTGCCAGCAGTTTACTCAAAGGACAGGGTTACGAGCAGTACTTC. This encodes CASSLLKGQGYEQYF. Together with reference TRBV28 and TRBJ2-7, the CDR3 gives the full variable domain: DVKVTQSSRYLVKRTGEKVFLECVQDMDHENMFWYRQDPGLGLRLIYFSYDVKMKEKGDIPEGYSVSREKKERFSLILESASTNQTSMYLCASSLLKGQGYEQYFGPGTRLTVT.

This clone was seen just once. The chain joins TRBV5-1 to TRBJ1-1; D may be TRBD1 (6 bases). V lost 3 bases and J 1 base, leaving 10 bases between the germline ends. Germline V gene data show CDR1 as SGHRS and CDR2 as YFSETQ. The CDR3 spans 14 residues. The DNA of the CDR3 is TGCGCCAGCAGCTCGTACAGGGCGAACACTGAAGCTTTCTTT. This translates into CASSSYRANTEAFF.